This T cell receptor (beta chain) came from a study of blood T cell repertoires in COVID-19 (dated by TCRdb to about 2020). About the investigation overall: Samples covering the acute and convalescent phases of COVID-19 were provided by collaborators in the United States, Italy and Spain. Samples were obtained from the ongoing ImmuneRACE study (first 160 participants) and from some 1,200 subjects provided by 6 global collaborators. Sample metadata almost always included a de-identified subject ID, COVID-19 status, age in years and sex. The dataset comprised deeply sampled blood TCRbeta repertoires from subjects exposed to, actively infected with, or recovered from COVID-19. The material from the prospective study consisted of cDNA or gDNA derived from T cells, B-cell-depleted T cells, or PBMCs. HLA class I and class II types, where available, came from metadata supplied by the sample provider rather than from assay-based typing. The repertoires were released in a freely available public database intended as a resource for research on the immune response to SARS-CoV-2. Study-wide findings and limitations: The amount of clinical and demographic metadata varied by source and participant and was provided uncurated.

TCRbeta CDR3 regions were amplified from genomic DNA using the immunoSEQ Assay, a bias-controlled multiplex PCR. The authors' pipeline ran thus. The number of nucleated cells in each sample was estimated by amplification of reference gene primers within the assay. To quantify the absolute abundance of each unique TCRbeta CDR3 rearrangement, sequence reads were collapsed and filtered. For each sample, productive Simpson clonality was calculated as the square root of Simpson's diversity index across productive rearrangements. TCRdb's version of the immuneACCESS table is confined to in-frame rearrangements and falls short of the full clone set. An unresolved V gene accounts for under half of the shortfall where checked; the remainder is of unknown origin. V and J calls and clone size are as listed in that table; D and trimming were resolved from the DNA. The sample table lists about 73,000 clones, roughly three quarters of them with a count of one. Of the sample, 2% to 2.5% falls within the top ten clones.

About this clone: No cognate antigen has been identified for it. Base-call qualities are not available, and no considerably larger clone is one nucleotide away.

At one collaborating source in Seattle, patients were enrolled during active infection and were followed longitudinally through the course of disease. Whole blood was collected in K2EDTA tubes by collaborating institutions according to the institutions' own protocols. For TCRbeta analysis, collaborators shipped samples as frozen whole blood, isolated PBMCs, or DNA extracted from either of those sample types. V loses 5 bases, J loses 4 bases, and the germline ends lie 15 bases apart. The CDR3 sequence holds 14 residues, the cysteine and phenylalanine included. Here the CDR3 DNA is all that survives: 42 bases in frame from base 1. CDR1 SGHTA and CDR2 FQGNSA are derived from the germline V gene.

What was sequenced was peripheral blood. The origin of this receptor is a man aged 70-80 years with COVID-19, enrolled during active disease. The sequence links TRBV7-2 to TRBJ2-7, and TRBD2 may be the D gene, going by 6 matching bases. The CDR3 region reads CASSPQWGEYEQYF. In nucleotide form, the sequence is TGTGCCAGCAGCCCGCAGTGGGGGGAATACGAGCAGTACTTC.